This T cell receptor (beta chain) was recovered during a study of cytomegalovirus exposure and HLA in healthy donors. PCR employed 60 Vbeta and 13 Jbeta primers. The table came from immunoSEQ multiplex PCR; TCRdb's copy has only in-frame clones and leaves some out. This table has 100,000 or so clones, approximately 72% appearing once. This clone was detected once. This TCR came from a young man in good health and CMV-seronegative. The sequencing input was PBMCs.

CDR3 protein: CASSPNLAGGRGTGELFF. In DNA form, the CDR3 reads TGCGCCAGCAGCCCAAATCTAGCGGGAGGGCGTGGGACCGGGGAGCTGTTTTTT. V is TRBV5-1 and J is TRBJ2-2; 12 nucleotides agree with TRBD2. The CDR3 covers 18 residues. The germline CDR1 and CDR2 sequences are SGHRS and YFSETQ. V dropped 4 bases and J dropped 5; count of bases not matched to a gene: 12.